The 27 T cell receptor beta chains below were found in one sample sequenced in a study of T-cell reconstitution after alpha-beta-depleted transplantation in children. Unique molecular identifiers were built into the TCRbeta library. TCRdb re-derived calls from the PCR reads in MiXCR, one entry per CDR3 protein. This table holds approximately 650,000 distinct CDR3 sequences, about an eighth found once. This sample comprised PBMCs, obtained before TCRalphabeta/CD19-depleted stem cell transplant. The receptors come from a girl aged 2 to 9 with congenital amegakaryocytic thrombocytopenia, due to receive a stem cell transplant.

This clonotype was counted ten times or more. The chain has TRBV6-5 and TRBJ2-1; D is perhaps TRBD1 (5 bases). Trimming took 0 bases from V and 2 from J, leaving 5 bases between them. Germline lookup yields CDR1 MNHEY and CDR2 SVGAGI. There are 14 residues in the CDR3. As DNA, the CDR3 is TGTGCCAGCAGTTACTCGGACACCTACAATGAGCAGTTCTTC. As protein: CASSYSDTYNEQFF.

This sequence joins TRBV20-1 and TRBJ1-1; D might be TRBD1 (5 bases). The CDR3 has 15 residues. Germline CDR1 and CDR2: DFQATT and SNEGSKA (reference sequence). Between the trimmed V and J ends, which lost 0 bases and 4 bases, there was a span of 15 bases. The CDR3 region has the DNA TGCAGTGCTAGAGATGGTGTCAGGGCCTCCACTGAAGCTTTCTTT. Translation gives CSARDGVRASTEAFF.

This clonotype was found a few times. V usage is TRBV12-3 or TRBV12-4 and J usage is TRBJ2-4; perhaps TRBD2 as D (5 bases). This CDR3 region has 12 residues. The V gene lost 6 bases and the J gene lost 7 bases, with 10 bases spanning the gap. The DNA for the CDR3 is TGTGCCAGCAGACTGACTAATAACATTCAGTACTTC. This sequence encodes CASRLTNNIQYF.

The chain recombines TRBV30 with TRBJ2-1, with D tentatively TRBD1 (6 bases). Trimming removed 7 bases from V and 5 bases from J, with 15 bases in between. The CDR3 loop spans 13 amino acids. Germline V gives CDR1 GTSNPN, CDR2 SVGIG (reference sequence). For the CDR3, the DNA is TGTGCCTTAGACAGGAACAGAAACAATGAGCAGTTCTTC. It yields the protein CALDRNRNNEQFF.

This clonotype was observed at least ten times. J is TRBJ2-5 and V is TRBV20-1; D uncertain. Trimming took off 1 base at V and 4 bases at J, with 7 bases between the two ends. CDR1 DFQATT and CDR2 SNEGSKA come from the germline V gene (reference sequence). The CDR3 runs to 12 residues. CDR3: CSARGQIETQYF. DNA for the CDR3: TGCAGTGCTAGAGGGCAGATAGAGACCCAGTACTTC.

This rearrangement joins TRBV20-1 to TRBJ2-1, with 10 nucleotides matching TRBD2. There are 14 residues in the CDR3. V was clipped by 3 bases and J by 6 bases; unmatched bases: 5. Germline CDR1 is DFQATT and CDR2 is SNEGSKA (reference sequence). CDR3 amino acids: CSASGASGSNEQFF. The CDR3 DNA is TGCAGTGCTAGTGGGGCTAGCGGGAGCAATGAGCAGTTCTTC.

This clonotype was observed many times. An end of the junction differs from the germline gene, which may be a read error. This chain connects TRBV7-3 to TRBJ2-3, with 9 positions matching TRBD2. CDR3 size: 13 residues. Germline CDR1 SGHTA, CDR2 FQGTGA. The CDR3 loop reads CASSLGSREGQHF. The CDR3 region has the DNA TGTGCCAGCAGCTTAGGATCGCGGGAGGGCCAACATTTT.

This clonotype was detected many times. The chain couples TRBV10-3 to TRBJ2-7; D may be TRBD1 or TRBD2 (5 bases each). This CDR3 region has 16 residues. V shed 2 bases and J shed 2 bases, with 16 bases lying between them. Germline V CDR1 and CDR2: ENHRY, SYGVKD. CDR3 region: CAISENEGRSTYEQYF. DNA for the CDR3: TGTGCCATCAGTGAGAACGAGGGACGGTCCACCTACGAGCAGTACTTC.

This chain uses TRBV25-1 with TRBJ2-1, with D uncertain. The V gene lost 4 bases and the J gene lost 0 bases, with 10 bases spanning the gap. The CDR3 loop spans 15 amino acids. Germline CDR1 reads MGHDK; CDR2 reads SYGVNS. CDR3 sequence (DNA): TGTGCCAGCAGTGGGCGAACAGTCTCCTACAATGAGCAGTTCTTC. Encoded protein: CASSGRTVSYNEQFF.

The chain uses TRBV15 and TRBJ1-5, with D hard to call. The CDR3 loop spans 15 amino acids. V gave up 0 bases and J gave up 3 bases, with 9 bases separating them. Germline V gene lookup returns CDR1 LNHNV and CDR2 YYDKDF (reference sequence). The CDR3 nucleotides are TGTGCCACCAGCAGAGATTCCCCGGACAATCAGCCCCAGCATTTT. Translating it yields CATSRDSPDNQPQHF.

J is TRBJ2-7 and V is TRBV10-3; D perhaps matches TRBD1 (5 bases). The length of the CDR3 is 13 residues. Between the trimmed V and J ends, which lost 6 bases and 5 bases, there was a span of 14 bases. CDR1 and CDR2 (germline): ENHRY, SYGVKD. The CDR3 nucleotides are TGTGCCATCAGCCCCGCCAGGGTACACGAGCAGTACTTC. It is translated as CAISPARVHEQYF.

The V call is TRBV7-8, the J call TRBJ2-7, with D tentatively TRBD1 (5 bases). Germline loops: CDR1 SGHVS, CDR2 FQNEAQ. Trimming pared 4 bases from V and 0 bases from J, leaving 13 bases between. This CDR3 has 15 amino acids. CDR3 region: CASSSAGHSSYEQYF. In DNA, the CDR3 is TGTGCCAGCAGCTCCGCAGGGCATTCCTCCTACGAGCAGTACTTC.

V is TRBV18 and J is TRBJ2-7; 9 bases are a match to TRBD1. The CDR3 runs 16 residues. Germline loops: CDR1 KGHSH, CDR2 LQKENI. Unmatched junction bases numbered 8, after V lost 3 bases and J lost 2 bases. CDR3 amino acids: CASSPRLGTGTYEQYF. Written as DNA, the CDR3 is TGTGCCAGCTCACCGAGACTCGGGACAGGGACCTACGAGCAGTACTTC.

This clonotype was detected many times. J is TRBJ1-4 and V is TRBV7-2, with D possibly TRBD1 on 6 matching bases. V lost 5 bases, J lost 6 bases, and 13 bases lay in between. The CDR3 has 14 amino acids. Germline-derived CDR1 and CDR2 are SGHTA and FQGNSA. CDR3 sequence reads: CASSLRQDHEKLFF. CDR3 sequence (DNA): TGTGCCAGCAGCCTGAGACAGGACCATGAAAAACTGTTTTTT. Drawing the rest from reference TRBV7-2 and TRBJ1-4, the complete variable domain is GAGVSQSPSNKVTEKGKDVELRCDPISGHTALYWYRQSLGQGLEFLIYFQGNSAPDKSGLPSDRFSAERTGGSVSTLTIQRTQQEDSAVYLCASSLRQDHEKLFFGSGTQLSVL.

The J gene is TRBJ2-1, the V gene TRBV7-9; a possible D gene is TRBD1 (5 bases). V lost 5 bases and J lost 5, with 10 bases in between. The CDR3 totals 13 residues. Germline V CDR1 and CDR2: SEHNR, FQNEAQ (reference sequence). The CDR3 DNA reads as TGTGCCAGCAGCCCTGGGGCCAACAATGAGCAGTTCTTC. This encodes CASSPGANNEQFF.

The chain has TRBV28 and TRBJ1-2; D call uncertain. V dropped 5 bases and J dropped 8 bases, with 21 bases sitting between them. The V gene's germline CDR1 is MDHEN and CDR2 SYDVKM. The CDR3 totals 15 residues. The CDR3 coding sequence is TGTGCCAGCAGTGCTACACCGACGGAGGCTTGGGGCTACACCTTC. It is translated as CASSATPTEAWGYTF.

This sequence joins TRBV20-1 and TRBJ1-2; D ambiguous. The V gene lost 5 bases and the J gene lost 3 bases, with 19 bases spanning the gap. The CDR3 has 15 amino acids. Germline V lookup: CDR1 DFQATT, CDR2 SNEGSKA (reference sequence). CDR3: CSASLIGSRDYGYTF. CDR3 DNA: TGCAGTGCTTCCCTCATCGGGTCAAGGGACTATGGCTACACCTTC.

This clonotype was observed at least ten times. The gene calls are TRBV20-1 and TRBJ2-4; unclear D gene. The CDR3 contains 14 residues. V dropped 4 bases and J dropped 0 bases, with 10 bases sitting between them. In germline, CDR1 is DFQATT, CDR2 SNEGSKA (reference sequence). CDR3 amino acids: CSANGDLAKNIQYF. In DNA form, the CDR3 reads TGCAGTGCTAACGGCGACCTAGCCAAAAACATTCAGTACTTC.

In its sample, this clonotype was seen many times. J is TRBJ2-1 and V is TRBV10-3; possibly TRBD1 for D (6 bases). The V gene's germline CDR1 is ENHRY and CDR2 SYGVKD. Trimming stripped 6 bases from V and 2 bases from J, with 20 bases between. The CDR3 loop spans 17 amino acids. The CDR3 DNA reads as TGTGCCATCAGCGGTAAGCACAGGGAAGTCACCTACAATGAGCAGTTCTTC. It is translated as CAISGKHREVTYNEQFF.

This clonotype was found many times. The CDR3 bases are TGCGCCAGCAGCCCTTCTAGCGGGAGGCATCGCGATGAGCAGTTCTTC. Amino acids: CASSPSSGRHRDEQFF. V usage is TRBV4-1 and J usage is TRBJ2-1, with TRBD2 matching over 11 bases. The CDR3 is 16 residues long. Trimming removed 4 bases from V and 8 bases from J; junction bases left unmatched: 10. Per germline, CDR1 MGHRA and CDR2 YSYEKL.

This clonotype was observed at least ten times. CDR3 sequence reads: CSARDQAEQFF. The CDR3 DNA reads as TGCAGTGCTAGAGATCAGGCTGAGCAGTTCTTC. The chain combines TRBV20-1 with TRBJ2-1; D remains ambiguous. Per the germline V gene, CDR1 is DFQATT and CDR2 is SNEGSKA (reference sequence). The V and J ends lost 0 bases and 9 bases respectively, with 6 bases between them. This CDR3 spans 11 amino acids.

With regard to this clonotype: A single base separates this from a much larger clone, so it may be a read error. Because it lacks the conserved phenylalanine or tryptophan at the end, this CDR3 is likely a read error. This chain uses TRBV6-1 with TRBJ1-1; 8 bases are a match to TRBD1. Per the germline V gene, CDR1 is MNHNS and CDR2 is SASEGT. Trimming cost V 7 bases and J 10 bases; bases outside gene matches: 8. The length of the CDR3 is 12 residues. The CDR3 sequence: CASIDQGAAAFI. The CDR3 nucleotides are TGTGCCAGCATTGATCAGGGGGCCGCAGCTTTCATT.

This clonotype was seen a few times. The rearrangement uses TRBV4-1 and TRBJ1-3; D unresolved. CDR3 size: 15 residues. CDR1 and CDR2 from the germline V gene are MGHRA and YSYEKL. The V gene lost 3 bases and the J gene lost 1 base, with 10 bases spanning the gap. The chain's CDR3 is CASSQPTESGNTIYF. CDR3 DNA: TGCGCCAGCAGCCAGCCTACGGAATCTGGAAACACCATATATTTT.

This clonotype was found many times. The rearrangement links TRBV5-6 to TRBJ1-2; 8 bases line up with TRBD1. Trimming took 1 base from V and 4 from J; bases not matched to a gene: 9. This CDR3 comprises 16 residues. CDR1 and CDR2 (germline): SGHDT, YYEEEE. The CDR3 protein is CASSLFSTGGPYGYTF. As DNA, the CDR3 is TGTGCCAGCAGCTTGTTCTCTACAGGGGGTCCCTATGGCTACACCTTC.

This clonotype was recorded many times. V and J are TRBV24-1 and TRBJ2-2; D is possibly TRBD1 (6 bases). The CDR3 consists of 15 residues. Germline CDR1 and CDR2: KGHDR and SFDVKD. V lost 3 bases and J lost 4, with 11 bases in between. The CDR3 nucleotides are TGTGCCACCAGTGATCAGGGGTTGGTCACCGGGGAGCTGTTTTTT. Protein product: CATSDQGLVTGELFF.

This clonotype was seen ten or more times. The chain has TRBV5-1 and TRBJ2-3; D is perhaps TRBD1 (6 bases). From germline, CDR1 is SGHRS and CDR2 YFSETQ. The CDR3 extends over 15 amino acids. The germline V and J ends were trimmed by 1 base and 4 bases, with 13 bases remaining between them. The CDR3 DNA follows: TGCGCCAGCAGCTTGCAGGGGATAGTCTCAGATACGCAGTATTTT. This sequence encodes CASSLQGIVSDTQYF.

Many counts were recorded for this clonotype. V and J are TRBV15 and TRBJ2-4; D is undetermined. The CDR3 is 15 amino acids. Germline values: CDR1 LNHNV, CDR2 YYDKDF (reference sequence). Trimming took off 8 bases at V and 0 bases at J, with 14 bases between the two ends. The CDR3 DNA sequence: TGTGCCACCCCTTCTTCTCGCCTAGCCAAAAACATTCAGTACTTC. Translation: CATPSSRLAKNIQYF.